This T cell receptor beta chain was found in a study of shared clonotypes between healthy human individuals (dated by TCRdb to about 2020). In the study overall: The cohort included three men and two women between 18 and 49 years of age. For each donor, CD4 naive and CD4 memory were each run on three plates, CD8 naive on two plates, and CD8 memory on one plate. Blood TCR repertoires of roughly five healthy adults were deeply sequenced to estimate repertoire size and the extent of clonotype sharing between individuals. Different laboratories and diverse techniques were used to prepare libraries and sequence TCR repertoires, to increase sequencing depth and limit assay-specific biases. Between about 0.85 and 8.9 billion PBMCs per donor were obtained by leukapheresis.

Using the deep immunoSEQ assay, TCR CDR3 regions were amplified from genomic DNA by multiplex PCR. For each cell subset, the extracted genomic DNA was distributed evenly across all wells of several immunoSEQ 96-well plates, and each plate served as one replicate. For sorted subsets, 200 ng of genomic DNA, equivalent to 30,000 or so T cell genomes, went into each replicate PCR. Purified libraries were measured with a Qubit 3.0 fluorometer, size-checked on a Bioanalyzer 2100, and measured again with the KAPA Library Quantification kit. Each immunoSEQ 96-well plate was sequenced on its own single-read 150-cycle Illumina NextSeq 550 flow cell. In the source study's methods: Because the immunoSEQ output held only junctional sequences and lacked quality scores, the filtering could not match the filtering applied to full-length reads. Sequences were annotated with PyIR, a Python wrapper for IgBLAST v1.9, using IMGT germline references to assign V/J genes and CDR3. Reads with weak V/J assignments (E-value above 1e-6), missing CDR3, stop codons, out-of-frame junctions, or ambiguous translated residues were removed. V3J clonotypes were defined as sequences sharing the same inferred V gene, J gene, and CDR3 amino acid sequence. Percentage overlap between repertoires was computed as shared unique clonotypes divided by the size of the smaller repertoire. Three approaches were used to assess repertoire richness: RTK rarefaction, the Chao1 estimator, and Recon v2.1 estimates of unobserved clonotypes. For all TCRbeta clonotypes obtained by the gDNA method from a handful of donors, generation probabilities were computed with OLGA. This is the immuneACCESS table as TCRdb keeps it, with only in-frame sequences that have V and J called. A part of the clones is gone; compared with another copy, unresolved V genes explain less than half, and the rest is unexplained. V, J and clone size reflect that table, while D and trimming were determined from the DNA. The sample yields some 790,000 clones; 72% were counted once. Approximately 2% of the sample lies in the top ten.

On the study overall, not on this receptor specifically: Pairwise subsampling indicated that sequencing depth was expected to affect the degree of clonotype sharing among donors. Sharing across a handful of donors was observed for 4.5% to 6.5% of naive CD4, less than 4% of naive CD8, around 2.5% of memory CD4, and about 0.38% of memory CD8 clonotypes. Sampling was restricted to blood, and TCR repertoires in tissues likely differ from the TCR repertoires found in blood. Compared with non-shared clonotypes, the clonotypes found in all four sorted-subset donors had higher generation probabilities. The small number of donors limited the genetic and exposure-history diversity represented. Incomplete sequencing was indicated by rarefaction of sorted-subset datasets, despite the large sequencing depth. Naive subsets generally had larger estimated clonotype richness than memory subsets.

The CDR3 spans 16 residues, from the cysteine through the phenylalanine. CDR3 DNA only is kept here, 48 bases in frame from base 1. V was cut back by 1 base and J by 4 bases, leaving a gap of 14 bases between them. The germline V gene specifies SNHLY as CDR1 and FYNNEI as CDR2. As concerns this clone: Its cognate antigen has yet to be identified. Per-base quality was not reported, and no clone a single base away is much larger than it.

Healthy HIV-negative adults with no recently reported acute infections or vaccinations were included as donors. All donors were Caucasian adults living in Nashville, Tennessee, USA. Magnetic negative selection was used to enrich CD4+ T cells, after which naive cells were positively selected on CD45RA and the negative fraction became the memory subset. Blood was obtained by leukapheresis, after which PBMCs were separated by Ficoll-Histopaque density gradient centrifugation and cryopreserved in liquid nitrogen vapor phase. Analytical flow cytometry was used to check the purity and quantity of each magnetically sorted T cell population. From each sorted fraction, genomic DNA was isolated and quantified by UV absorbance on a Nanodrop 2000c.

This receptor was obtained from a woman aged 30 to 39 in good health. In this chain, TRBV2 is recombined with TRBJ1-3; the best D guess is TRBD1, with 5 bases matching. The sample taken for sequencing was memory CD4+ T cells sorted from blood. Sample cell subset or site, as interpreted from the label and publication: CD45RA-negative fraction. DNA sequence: TGTGCCAGCAGTGAAGTGTGGGGCCTGGGAGGAAACACCATATATTTT. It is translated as CASSEVWGLGGNTIYF.